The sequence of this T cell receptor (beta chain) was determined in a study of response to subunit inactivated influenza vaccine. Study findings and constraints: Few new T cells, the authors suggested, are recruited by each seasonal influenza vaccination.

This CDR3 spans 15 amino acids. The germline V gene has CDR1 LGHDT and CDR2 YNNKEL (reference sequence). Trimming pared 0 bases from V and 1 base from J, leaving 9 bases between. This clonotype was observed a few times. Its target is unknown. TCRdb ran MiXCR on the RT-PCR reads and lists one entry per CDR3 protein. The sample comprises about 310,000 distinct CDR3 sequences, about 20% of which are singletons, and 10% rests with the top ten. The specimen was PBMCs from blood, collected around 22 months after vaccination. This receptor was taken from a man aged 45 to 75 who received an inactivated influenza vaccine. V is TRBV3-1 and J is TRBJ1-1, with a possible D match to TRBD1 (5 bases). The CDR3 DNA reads TGTGCCAGCAGCCAAGAGCTGGGGCCGAACACTGAAGCTTTCTTT. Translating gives CASSQELGPNTEAFF.